The present entry profiles one TCR beta chain with its context. Its antigen is not known. The data were taken from a study of T cells expressing NK-cell markers. Study-wide background: It was sorted CD3+CD56+NKG2C+, CD3+CD56+NKG2C- and CD3+CD56-NKG2C+ T cells that supplied the TCR beta repertoires.

Study results and limitations: These same clonotypes (in several donors) also led the CD3+CD56-NKG2C+ fraction. Uncertainty persisted over the HCMV specificity of expanded NKG2C+ T cell clones.

This CDR3 is built from 15 residues. UMI-tagged 5'RACE template switching yielded the TCR beta cDNA. TCRdb reprocessed the 5' RACE reads and reports one entry per CDR3 protein, with no DNA. The sample has approximately 460,000 distinct CDR3 sequences. The V call is TRBV12-3 or TRBV12-4, the J call TRBJ1-6; the TRBD1 assignment by TCRdb is unverifiable without DNA. Material: blood T cells: a sorted CD56 or NKG2C T cell subset, CD4+ or CD8+ T cells, or bulk PBMC T cells (not recorded which). The source is a woman aged 18 to 75 in good health. The CDR3 reads CASSTRQGGGSPLHF.